One sample yielded the 28 T cell receptor beta chains listed below, sequenced in a study of shared clonotypes between healthy human individuals. Produced via immunoSEQ multiplex PCR; TCRdb's table is partial and in-frame only. The table shows roughly 1.5 million clones, with approximately 98% occurring only once. The source material was naive CD4+ T cells sorted from blood. Subset given: CD45RA+ positively selected. The receptor source for this set is a man aged 25 to 40 in good health.

V and J are TRBV6-6 and TRBJ2-7; TRBD1 agrees at 7 bases. V trimming: 5 bases; J trimming: 2 bases; junction bases outside the gene matches: 12. Per the germline V gene, CDR1 is MNHNY and CDR2 is SVGAGI (reference sequence). The CDR3 runs 16 residues. The CDR3 DNA sequence: TGTGCCAGCAGTGCCGCCGGGACAGCCGAAGCCTACGAGCAGTACTTC. It encodes CASSAAGTAEAYEQYF.

This chain links TRBV4-1 with TRBJ2-1; D may be TRBD1 or TRBD2 (6 bases each). V was pared by 1 base and J by 9 bases, with 22 bases between. The CDR3 consists of 17 residues. Germline loops: CDR1 MGHRA, CDR2 YSYEKL. In nucleotides, the CDR3 is TGCGCCAGCAGCCAAGTCGCACTAGCACCTCTACAGGGTGAGCAGTTCTTC. Its translation is CASSQVALAPLQGEQFF.

The chain couples TRBV19 to TRBJ2-1; D might be TRBD1 (6 bases). This CDR3 is built from 15 residues. In germline, CDR1 is LNHDA, CDR2 SQIVND (reference sequence). V was pared by 7 bases and J by 11 bases, with 24 bases between. This CDR3 reads CASTASPGDRGKQFF. DNA for the CDR3: TGTGCCAGTACTGCATCCCCAGGGGATAGAGGGAAGCAGTTCTTC.

The gene calls are TRBV2 and TRBJ2-5; D gene ambiguous. With 8 bases removed from V and 3 bases from J, the gap between germline ends came to 7 bases. This CDR3 contains 11 residues. The germline V gene encodes CDR1 SNHLY and CDR2 FYNNEI. The CDR3 spells CASQAEETQYF. Written as DNA, the CDR3 is TGTGCCAGCCAGGCCGAAGAGACCCAGTACTTC.

This clone was counted once. The CDR3 DNA sequence: TGTGCCAGCACCCCGGGACAGGGCGCCTATGGCTACACCTTC. It specifies CASTPGQGAYGYTF. The J gene is TRBJ1-2, the V gene TRBV27; 9 bases are shared with TRBD1. CDR1 and CDR2 (germline): MNHEY, SMNVEV (reference sequence). The CDR3 has 14 residues. V shed 7 bases and J 4 bases; nucleotides not matched to a gene: 7.

The rearrangement joins TRBV30 to TRBJ2-3; 14 bases match TRBD2. The CDR3 is 16 amino acids. The J segment lost 2 bases and the V segment lost 5 bases, leaving 6 bases of the junction unmatched. Germline V CDR1 and CDR2: GTSNPN, SVGIG (reference sequence). The CDR3 nucleotides are TGTGCCTGGGGACTAGCGGGAGGTGGGGTCACAGATACGCAGTATTTT. It is translated as CAWGLAGGGVTDTQYF.

The V call is TRBV30, the J call TRBJ2-2; no definite D call. V lost 2 bases, J lost 7 bases, and 11 bases lay in between. There are 13 residues in the CDR3. Looked up from germline, CDR1 is GTSNPN and CDR2 is SVGIG (reference sequence). This CDR3 reads CAWSKRTGGELFF. In DNA form, the CDR3 reads TGTGCCTGGAGTAAGCGAACGGGCGGGGAGCTGTTTTTT.

The chain is built from TRBV18 and TRBJ1-4; D gene unclear. Per germline, CDR1 KGHSH and CDR2 LQKENI. Trimming took 11 bases from V and 3 from J, leaving 16 bases between them. The CDR3 length is 14 residues. CDR3 protein: CASKLSGSNEKLFF. The CDR3, as DNA: TGTGCCTCGAAGCTATCGGGTTCTAATGAAAAACTGTTTTTT.

The rearrangement joins TRBV6-5 to TRBJ2-3; 8 bases agree with TRBD2. In germline, CDR1 is MNHEY, CDR2 SVGAGI. After removal of 6 bases from V and 1 base from J, the junction contained 6 bases not matched to a gene. This CDR3 contains 15 residues. Here the CDR3 reads CASSKAGVGTDTQYF. The CDR3 nucleotides are TGTGCCAGCAGCAAAGCGGGAGTCGGCACAGATACGCAGTATTTT.

The V and J genes are TRBV18 and TRBJ2-7; no clear D gene. V was shortened by 6 bases and J by 7 bases, with 10 bases between the two germline ends. Germline-derived CDR1 and CDR2 are KGHSH and LQKENI. CDR3 size: 11 residues. DNA of the CDR3: TGTGCCAGCTCCGCTGTGCTTGAGCAGTACTTC. Residues: CASSAVLEQYF.

This chain uses TRBV28 with TRBJ1-5; D is unresolved. Trimming left V 2 bases short and J 3 bases short, with 17 bases between. Germline assignment: CDR1 MDHEN and CDR2 SYDVKM. CDR3 length equals 17 residues. The CDR3 protein is CASSLKATTAPNQPQHF. The DNA of the CDR3 is TGTGCCAGCAGTTTAAAGGCCACTACGGCGCCCAATCAGCCCCAGCATTTT.

Worth noting for this clone: Other nucleotide sequences from this sample produce the same CDR3. The rearrangement joins TRBV6-5 to TRBJ2-7; D is uncertain. The CDR3 runs 14 residues. V was pared by 0 bases and J by 0 bases, with 6 bases between. Germline lookup yields CDR1 MNHEY and CDR2 SVGAGI. The DNA of the CDR3 is TGTGCCAGCAGTTACTCCGGCAGCTCCTACGAGCAGTACTTC. Translated: CASSYSGSSYEQYF.

In this sample, this clone turned up once. This sequence joins TRBV2 and TRBJ2-1; possibly TRBD2 for D (6 bases). CDR3 length equals 14 residues. Germline V CDR1 and CDR2: SNHLY, FYNNEI. Trimming stripped 4 bases from V and 3 bases from J, with 10 bases between. CDR3 residues: CASSATGLYNEQFF. The CDR3 DNA sequence: TGTGCCAGCAGTGCGACGGGACTCTACAATGAGCAGTTCTTC.

The chain is built from TRBV5-1 and TRBJ2-1, with 12 bases matching TRBD2. The V gene's germline CDR1 is SGHRS and CDR2 YFSETQ. The V segment lost 0 bases and the J segment 8 bases; nucleotides outside the gene matches: 6. This CDR3 contains 16 residues. The CDR3 sequence: CASSLALGLAGYEQFF. The CDR3 coding sequence is TGCGCCAGCAGCTTGGCCTTGGGACTAGCGGGCTATGAGCAGTTCTTC.

The V and J genes are TRBV5-5 and TRBJ2-3; D call uncertain. Germline-derived CDR1 and CDR2 are SGHKS and YYEKEE (reference sequence). CDR3 length: 18 amino acids. Deletions cut 0 bases from V and 0 bases from J, with 17 bases between. The CDR3: CASSLGFGRPYSTDTQYF. CDR3 DNA sequence: TGTGCCAGCAGCTTGGGGTTCGGCAGACCCTATAGCACAGATACGCAGTATTTT.

This chain links TRBV6-5 with TRBJ2-1, with 8 bases that match TRBD2. Germline V CDR1 and CDR2: MNHEY, SVGAGI. Trimming cost V 2 bases and J 4 bases; bases outside gene matches: 7. The CDR3 contains 16 residues. The CDR3 loop is CASSYPAGGGYNEQFF. The CDR3 nucleotides read TGTGCCAGCAGTTACCCCGCGGGAGGAGGGTACAATGAGCAGTTCTTC.

Worth noting for this clone: Other DNA variants within this sample encode the same CDR3. This sequence joins TRBV5-1 and TRBJ1-4; TRBD1 matches at 8 bases. CDR1 and CDR2 (germline): SGHRS, YFSETQ. This CDR3 comprises 14 residues. The trim removed 2 bases at V and 7 bases at J, leaving 4 bases unmatched. DNA for the CDR3: TGCGCCAGCAGCTTTGGGACAGGCAGTGAAAAACTGTTTTTT. Its translation is CASSFGTGSEKLFF. Complete variable domain (other parts from reference TRBV5-1 and TRBJ1-4): KAGVTQTPRYLIKTRGQQVTLSCSPISGHRSVSWYQQTPGQGLQFLFEYFSETQRNKGNFPGRFSGRQFSNSRSEMNVSTLELGDSALYLCASSFGTGSEKLFFGSGTQLSVL.

The V gene is TRBV5-1, the J gene TRBJ2-7; 10 bases are shared with TRBD2. V lost 4 bases, J lost 5 bases, and 12 bases stayed unmatched. The CDR3 is 16 amino acids. The germline V gene encodes CDR1 SGHRS and CDR2 YFSETQ. The CDR3 here is CASSLLASGRAHEQYF. CDR3 nucleotides: TGCGCCAGCAGCCTCCTGGCCAGCGGGAGGGCCCACGAGCAGTACTTC.

This clone was seen once. This chain uses TRBV5-4 with TRBJ2-5, with D tentatively TRBD1 (5 bases). The CDR3 length is 15 residues. Germline V gene data show CDR1 as SGHNT and CDR2 as YYREEE (reference sequence). V was shortened by 4 bases and J by 3 bases, with 16 bases between the two germline ends. This chain's CDR3 is CASSPSATEKETQYF. The CDR3 DNA sequence: TGTGCCAGCAGCCCTTCGGCGACAGAGAAAGAGACCCAGTACTTC.

The genes are TRBV16 and TRBJ1-1; 7 bases map to TRBD1. Looked up from germline, CDR1 is KGHSY and CDR2 is FQNENV. J gave up 2 bases and V 2 bases, and 5 bases lay outside the gene matches. This CDR3 region has 15 residues. The CDR3 coding sequence is TGTGCCAGCAGCCAACCGCAGGGGGGAAACACTGAAGCTTTCTTT. Its translation is CASSQPQGGNTEAFF.

The chain combines TRBV2 with TRBJ1-1; no reliable D call. The ends were cut back, 8 bases at V and 0 bases at J, with 4 bases in the middle. Germline-derived CDR1 and CDR2 are SNHLY and FYNNEI. The CDR3 loop spans 11 amino acids. CDR3: CASSMNTEAFF. CDR3 sequence (DNA): TGTGCCAGCTCCATGAACACTGAAGCTTTCTTT.

The chain carries TRBV7-9 and TRBJ2-7; D is possibly TRBD2 (6 bases). This CDR3 has 16 residues. Germline V gene data show CDR1 as SEHNR and CDR2 as FQNEAQ (reference sequence). V lost 4 bases and J 2 bases, leaving 18 bases between the germline ends. The CDR3 DNA sequence: TGTGCCAGCAGCTCCACTAGCACCAGGTTCGCCTACGAGCAGTACTTC. Translation gives CASSSTSTRFAYEQYF.

The rearrangement uses TRBV10-1 and TRBJ2-7; 10 nucleotides align to TRBD1. Germline CDR1 WNHNN, CDR2 SYGVQD (reference sequence). The CDR3 runs to 14 residues. Germline trimming cut 5 bases from V and 3 bases from J; bases unmatched to any gene: 4. CDR3: CASSRDRGGYEQYF. DNA for the CDR3: TGCGCCAGCAGTCGGGACAGGGGCGGCTACGAGCAGTACTTC.

This rearrangement joins TRBV5-6 to TRBJ2-2, with a weak D call TRBD2 (6 bases). The CDR3 is 18 amino acids. The V gene lost 4 bases and the J gene lost 6 bases, with 25 bases spanning the gap. Germline CDR1 is SGHDT and CDR2 is YYEEEE. The CDR3 region has the DNA TGTGCCAGCAGCCAGCAGCTTGGAGGGACCCAGGGATCCGGGGAGCTGTTTTTT. Its translation is CASSQQLGGTQGSGELFF.

This sequence joins TRBV6-6 and TRBJ2-7; possibly TRBD1 or TRBD2 for D (6 bases each). The CDR3 spans 14 residues. The ends were cut back, 7 bases at V and 2 bases at J, with 15 bases in the middle. CDR1 and CDR2 (germline): MNHNY, SVGAGI (reference sequence). Here the CDR3 DNA reads TGTGCCAGCAACCCCGTGGGGGGCCCCTACGAGCAGTACTTC. This sequence encodes CASNPVGGPYEQYF.

This clone has just one count. This chain uses TRBV29-1 with TRBJ2-5; 10 bases align to TRBD2. Germline V gene lookup returns CDR1 SQVTM and CDR2 ANQGSEA. Trimming at V came to 8 bases and at J to 1 base, leaving 7 bases not matched to a gene. The CDR3 totals 14 residues. The CDR3 loop is CSLRTSGLQETQYF. CDR3 sequence (DNA): TGCAGCCTACGGACTAGCGGACTCCAAGAGACCCAGTACTTC.

The chain couples TRBV18 to TRBJ2-7; 11 bases line up with TRBD1. This CDR3 is 14 amino acids long. The V gene end was trimmed by 4 bases and the J gene end by 9 bases; junction bases not matched to a gene: 8. CDR1 and CDR2 (germline): KGHSH, LQKENI. The CDR3 here is CASSRTGGAQGQYF. The DNA of the CDR3 is TGTGCCAGCTCACGGACAGGGGGCGCCCAGGGGCAGTACTTC.

The V and J genes are TRBV2 and TRBJ1-2, with D uncertain. Germline CDR1 and CDR2: SNHLY and FYNNEI. Trimming removed 4 bases at V and 3 bases at J, with 6 bases between. The CDR3 is made up of 12 amino acids. CDR3 amino acids: CASSAVDYGYTF. CDR3 DNA: TGTGCCAGCAGTGCGGTGGACTATGGCTACACCTTC.